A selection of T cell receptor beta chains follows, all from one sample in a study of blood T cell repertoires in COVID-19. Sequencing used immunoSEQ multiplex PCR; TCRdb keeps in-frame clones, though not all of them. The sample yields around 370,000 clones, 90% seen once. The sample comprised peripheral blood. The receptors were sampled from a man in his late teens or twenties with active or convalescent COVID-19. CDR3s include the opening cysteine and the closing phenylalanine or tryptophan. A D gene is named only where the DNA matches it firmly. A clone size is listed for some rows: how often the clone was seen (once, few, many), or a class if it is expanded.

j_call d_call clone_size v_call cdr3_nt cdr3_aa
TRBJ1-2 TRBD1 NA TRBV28 TGTGCCAGCTTCGACAGGGAAGTCTATGGCTACACCTTC CASFDREVYGYTF
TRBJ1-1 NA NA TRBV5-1 TGCGCCAGCAGGGTTGGTGGAGGTCAGGGGTATACTGAAGCTTTCTTT CASRVGGGQGYTEAFF
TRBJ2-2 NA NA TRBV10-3 TGTGCCATCAGTGAGTCGACAGGCCGTACCGGGGAGCTGTTTTTT CAISESTGRTGELFF
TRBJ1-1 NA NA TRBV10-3 TGTGCCATCAGTGGGGCGAAGACAGGTGAAGCTTTCTTT CAISGAKTGEAFF
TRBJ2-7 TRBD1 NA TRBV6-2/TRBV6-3 TGTGCCAGCAGTTCCCGGACAGGGGGTTCACTCTACGAGCAGTACTTC CASSSRTGGSLYEQYF
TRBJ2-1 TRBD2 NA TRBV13 TGTGCCAGCAGCACGGTGGTAGCGGGAATCCTGTTCTTC CASSTVVAGILFF
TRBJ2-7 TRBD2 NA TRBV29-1 TGCAGCGTTCTGGCTAGCGGGACATCCACCTACGAGCAGTACTTC CSVLASGTSTYEQYF
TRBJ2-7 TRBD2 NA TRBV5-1 TGCGCCAGCAGCTTACTAGCGGCAGGGCCCTACGAGCAGTACTTC CASSLLAAGPYEQYF
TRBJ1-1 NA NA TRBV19 TGTGCCAGTAGTACTCCTTTGAACACTGAAGCTTTCTTT CASSTPLNTEAFF
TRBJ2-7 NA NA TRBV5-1 TGCGCCAGCAGTTTAAGAGTAGCGGAACCCTACGAGCAGTACTTC CASSLRVAEPYEQYF
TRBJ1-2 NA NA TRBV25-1 TGTGCCACCAAAGAGGAGGCTGACTATGGCTACACCTTC CATKEEADYGYTF
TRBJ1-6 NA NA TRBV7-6 TGTGCCAGCAGCGGACTGGGAGGATCGGCCCTCCACTTT CASSGLGGSALHF
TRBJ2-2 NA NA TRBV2 TGTGCCAGCAGCGGAACAGGCGCCACCGGGGAGCTGTTTTTT CASSGTGATGELFF
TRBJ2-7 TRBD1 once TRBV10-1 TGCGCCACCCTGAGGCGACAGGGGCACACCTACGAGCAGTACTTC CATLRRQGHTYEQYF
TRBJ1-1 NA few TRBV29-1 TGCAGCGTTCCCTGGGGGAGGGTTTGGAACACTGAAGCTTTCTTT CSVPWGRVWNTEAFF
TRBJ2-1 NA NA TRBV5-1 TGCGCCAGCCGGGTTGGGTCTGCTGAGCAGTTCTTC CASRVGSAEQFF
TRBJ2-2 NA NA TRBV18 TGTGCCAGCTCACTAACTGGTCGGGAGAGCACCGGGGAGCTGTTTTTT CASSLTGRESTGELFF
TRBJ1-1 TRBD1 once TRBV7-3 TGTGCCAGCAGTTCGGGACAGCACACTGAAGCTTTCTTT CASSSGQHTEAFF